Shown below are 18 T cell receptor beta chains from a single sample sequenced in a study of cytomegalovirus exposure and HLA in healthy donors. Amplification used 60 Vbeta primers and 13 Jbeta primers. Assay: immunoSEQ multiplex PCR; the TCRdb copy retains only in-frame clones and omits some. The table shows approximately 120,000 clones, with approximately 85% occurring only once. The specimen was PBMCs. The receptor source for this set is a woman aged 25 to 39 in good health and CMV-seropositive.

The gene calls are TRBV2 and TRBJ1-2; 9 bases are shared with TRBD1. Germline V gives CDR1 SNHLY, CDR2 FYNNEI. Losses at the gene ends were 6 bases for V and 5 bases for J; bases not matched to a gene: 1. This CDR3 comprises 12 residues. CDR3 bases: TGTGCCAGCAGGGGACAGGGATATGGCTACACCTTC. It is translated as CASRGQGYGYTF.

This rearrangement joins TRBV15 to TRBJ2-1; D may be TRBD2 (5 bases). V lost 3 bases and J lost 0, with 18 bases in between. The CDR3 is made up of 18 amino acids. Germline lookup yields CDR1 LNHNV and CDR2 YYDKDF (reference sequence). The CDR3 DNA reads TGTGCCACCAGCAGTCCTAGGTCCCTGGCGGGCTCCTACAATGAGCAGTTCTTC. Protein: CATSSPRSLAGSYNEQFF.

V gene TRBV9 combines with J gene TRBJ2-5, with a weak D call TRBD2 (5 bases). This CDR3 has 15 amino acids. V was shortened by 2 bases and J by 1 base, with 12 bases between the two germline ends. Germline CDR1 is SGDLS and CDR2 is YYNGEE. The CDR3 sequence is CASSVGAVPQETQYF. The CDR3 bases are TGTGCCAGCAGCGTGGGAGCGGTCCCCCAAGAGACCCAGTACTTC.

The chain links TRBV18 to TRBJ2-1; D is perhaps TRBD2 (5 bases). The length of the CDR3 is 13 residues. The V end was cut by 4 bases, the J end by 2 bases, with 6 bases between. Germline CDR1 reads KGHSH; CDR2 reads LQKENI. The CDR3 nucleotides read TGTGCCAGCTCACTCGGGACCTACAATGAGCAGTTCTTC. Amino acids: CASSLGTYNEQFF.

The J gene is TRBJ2-1, the V gene TRBV5-1, with TRBD1 matching over 8 bases. Germline CDR1 and CDR2: SGHRS and YFSETQ. Losses at the gene ends were 2 bases for V and 9 bases for J; bases not matched to a gene: 4. The CDR3 extends over 13 amino acids. The CDR3 nucleotides read TGCGCCAGCAGCTTCGGACAGGGATTTGAGCAGTTCTTC. This encodes CASSFGQGFEQFF.

V and J are TRBV5-4 and TRBJ1-2; D remains unclear. Germline-derived CDR1 and CDR2 are SGHNT and YYREEE (reference sequence). V lost 4 bases to trimming and J lost 2 bases, with 15 bases between them. The CDR3 totals 15 residues. The CDR3 is CASSPQTDANYGYTF. CDR3 nucleotide sequence: TGTGCCAGCAGCCCTCAGACTGACGCAAACTATGGCTACACCTTC.

This rearrangement joins TRBV7-6 to TRBJ2-5; TRBD2 matches 11 bases. This CDR3 has 15 residues. CDR1 and CDR2 (germline): SGHVS, FNYEAQ. The trim removed 4 bases at V and 6 bases at J, leaving 7 bases unmatched. Here the CDR3 reads CASSSPSGGRKTQYF. The CDR3 DNA reads as TGTGCCAGCAGCTCCCCTAGCGGGGGGCGGAAGACCCAGTACTTC.

The gene calls are TRBV5-1 and TRBJ2-3; 7 nucleotides match TRBD1. The germline CDR1 and CDR2 sequences are SGHRS and YFSETQ. The CDR3 is made up of 18 amino acids. The V segment lost 0 bases and the J segment 2 bases; nucleotides outside the gene matches: 12. The DNA of the CDR3 is TGCGCCAGCAGCTTGGCCGGTACAGGGGCCCCCTCCACAGATACGCAGTATTTT. It translates to CASSLAGTGAPSTDTQYF.

J is TRBJ2-1 and V is TRBV9; 12 nucleotides line up with TRBD2. This CDR3 region has 18 residues. CDR1 is SGDLS, CDR2 YYNGEE, per germline. Germline trimming cut 0 bases from V and 6 bases from J; bases unmatched to any gene: 10. The DNA for the CDR3 is TGTGCCAGCAGCGTAGCTAAGGGGGCTAGCGGGGGGGCCAATGAGCAGTTCTTC. This gives the protein CASSVAKGASGGANEQFF.

The chain joins TRBV6-5 to TRBJ2-1, with D unclear. The germline V and J ends were trimmed by 2 bases and 10 bases, with 12 bases remaining between them. The CDR3 runs to 13 residues. Per the germline V gene, CDR1 is MNHEY and CDR2 is SVGAGI. The CDR3 protein is CASSYQYLGEQFF. CDR3 coding DNA: TGTGCCAGCAGTTACCAATACCTCGGGGAGCAGTTCTTC.

The chain uses TRBV9 and TRBJ2-1; 10 bases fit TRBD1. CDR1 is SGDLS and CDR2 is YYNGEE in the germline V gene. J gave up 7 bases and V 4 bases, and 5 bases lay outside the gene matches. The CDR3 runs 14 residues. Here the CDR3 reads CASSPRTGGNEQFF. Here the CDR3 DNA reads TGTGCCAGCAGCCCCCGGACAGGGGGGAATGAGCAGTTCTTC. The full variable domain, its missing parts supplied by reference TRBV9 and TRBJ2-1, is DSGVTQTPKHLITATGQRVTLRCSPRSGDLSVYWYQQSLDQGLQFLIQYYNGEERAKGNILERFSAQQFPDLHSELNLSSLELGDSALYFCASSPRTGGNEQFFGPGTRLTVL.

The V call is TRBV28, the J call TRBJ1-2, with D unresolved. V lost 9 bases and J lost 8, with 22 bases in between. The CDR3 consists of 14 residues. Germline CDR1 and CDR2: MDHEN and SYDVKM. CDR3 protein: CASIYAEAVGGYTF. As DNA, the CDR3 is TGTGCCAGTATTTACGCGGAGGCTGTGGGGGGCTACACCTTC.

As DNA, the CDR3 is TGTGCCAGCAGCGTCACAGCATTCGAGCAGTACTTC. This translates into CASSVTAFEQYF. J is TRBJ2-7 and V is TRBV5-5, with D unclear. Trimming removed 4 bases from V and 6 bases from J, with 11 bases in between. The CDR3 has 12 amino acids. Germline V lookup: CDR1 SGHKS, CDR2 YYEKEE (reference sequence).

This rearrangement joins TRBV4-1 to TRBJ2-1, with 7 bases fitting TRBD2. Germline lookup yields CDR1 MGHRA and CDR2 YSYEKL. J lost 5 bases, V lost 1 base, and 8 bases had no gene match. This CDR3 is 16 amino acids long. The CDR3: CASSQGAAGTHNEQFF. The CDR3, as DNA: TGCGCCAGCAGCCAAGGGGCAGCGGGGACTCACAATGAGCAGTTCTTC.

The J gene is TRBJ1-2, the V gene TRBV6-1; the D gene is possibly TRBD1 (5 bases). Germline-derived CDR1 and CDR2 are MNHNS and SASEGT. The CDR3 contains 13 residues. Trimming removed 6 bases at V and 3 bases at J, with 11 bases between. The CDR3 is CASSLGVYYGYTF. DNA of the CDR3: TGTGCCAGCAGCTTAGGGGTGTACTATGGCTACACCTTC.

This chain joins TRBV6-6 and TRBJ1-2; TRBD1 might be the D (5 bases). CDR3 length: 15 amino acids. Trimming took 6 bases from V and 2 from J, leaving 16 bases between them. The germline gives CDR1 MNHNY, CDR2 SVGAGI (reference sequence). The CDR3 DNA is TGTGCCAGCAGCCCCCTGGGAACAGGCAACTATGGCTACACCTTC. Amino acids: CASSPLGTGNYGYTF.

The CDR3 region is CARTQGDGYTF. CDR3 sequence (DNA): TGTGCCAGGACACAGGGCGATGGCTACACCTTC. This chain uses TRBV27 with TRBJ1-2, with a tentative D call TRBD1 (6 bases). V was clipped by 9 bases and J by 6 bases, with 11 bases between them. Germline V lookup: CDR1 MNHEY, CDR2 SMNVEV (reference sequence). The CDR3 is made up of 11 amino acids.

This clone showed up just once. The gene calls are TRBV27 and TRBJ1-1, with 11 bases identical to TRBD1. This CDR3 is 15 amino acids long. With V trimmed by 5 bases and J by 5 bases, 7 bases remained unmatched. Germline V CDR1 and CDR2: MNHEY, SMNVEV (reference sequence). The CDR3 bases are TGTGCCAGCAGTCAGGGGACAGGGGGTCGGACTGAAGCTTTCTTT. Protein product: CASSQGTGGRTEAFF.